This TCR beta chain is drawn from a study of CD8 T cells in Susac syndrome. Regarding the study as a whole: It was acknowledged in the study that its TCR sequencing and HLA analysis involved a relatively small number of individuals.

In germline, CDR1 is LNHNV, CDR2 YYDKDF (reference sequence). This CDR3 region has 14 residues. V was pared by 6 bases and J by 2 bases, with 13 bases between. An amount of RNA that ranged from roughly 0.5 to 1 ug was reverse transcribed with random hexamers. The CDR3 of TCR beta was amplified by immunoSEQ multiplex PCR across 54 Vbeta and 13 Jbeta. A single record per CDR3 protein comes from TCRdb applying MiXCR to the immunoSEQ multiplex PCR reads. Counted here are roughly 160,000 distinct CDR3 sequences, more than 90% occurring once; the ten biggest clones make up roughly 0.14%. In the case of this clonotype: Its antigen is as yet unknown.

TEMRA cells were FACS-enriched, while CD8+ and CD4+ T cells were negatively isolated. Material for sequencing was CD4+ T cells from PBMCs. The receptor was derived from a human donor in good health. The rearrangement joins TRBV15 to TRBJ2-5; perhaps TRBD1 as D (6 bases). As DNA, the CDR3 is TGTGCCACCAGTCCAGGACAGCTTCAAGAGACCCAGTACTTC. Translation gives CATSPGQLQETQYF.